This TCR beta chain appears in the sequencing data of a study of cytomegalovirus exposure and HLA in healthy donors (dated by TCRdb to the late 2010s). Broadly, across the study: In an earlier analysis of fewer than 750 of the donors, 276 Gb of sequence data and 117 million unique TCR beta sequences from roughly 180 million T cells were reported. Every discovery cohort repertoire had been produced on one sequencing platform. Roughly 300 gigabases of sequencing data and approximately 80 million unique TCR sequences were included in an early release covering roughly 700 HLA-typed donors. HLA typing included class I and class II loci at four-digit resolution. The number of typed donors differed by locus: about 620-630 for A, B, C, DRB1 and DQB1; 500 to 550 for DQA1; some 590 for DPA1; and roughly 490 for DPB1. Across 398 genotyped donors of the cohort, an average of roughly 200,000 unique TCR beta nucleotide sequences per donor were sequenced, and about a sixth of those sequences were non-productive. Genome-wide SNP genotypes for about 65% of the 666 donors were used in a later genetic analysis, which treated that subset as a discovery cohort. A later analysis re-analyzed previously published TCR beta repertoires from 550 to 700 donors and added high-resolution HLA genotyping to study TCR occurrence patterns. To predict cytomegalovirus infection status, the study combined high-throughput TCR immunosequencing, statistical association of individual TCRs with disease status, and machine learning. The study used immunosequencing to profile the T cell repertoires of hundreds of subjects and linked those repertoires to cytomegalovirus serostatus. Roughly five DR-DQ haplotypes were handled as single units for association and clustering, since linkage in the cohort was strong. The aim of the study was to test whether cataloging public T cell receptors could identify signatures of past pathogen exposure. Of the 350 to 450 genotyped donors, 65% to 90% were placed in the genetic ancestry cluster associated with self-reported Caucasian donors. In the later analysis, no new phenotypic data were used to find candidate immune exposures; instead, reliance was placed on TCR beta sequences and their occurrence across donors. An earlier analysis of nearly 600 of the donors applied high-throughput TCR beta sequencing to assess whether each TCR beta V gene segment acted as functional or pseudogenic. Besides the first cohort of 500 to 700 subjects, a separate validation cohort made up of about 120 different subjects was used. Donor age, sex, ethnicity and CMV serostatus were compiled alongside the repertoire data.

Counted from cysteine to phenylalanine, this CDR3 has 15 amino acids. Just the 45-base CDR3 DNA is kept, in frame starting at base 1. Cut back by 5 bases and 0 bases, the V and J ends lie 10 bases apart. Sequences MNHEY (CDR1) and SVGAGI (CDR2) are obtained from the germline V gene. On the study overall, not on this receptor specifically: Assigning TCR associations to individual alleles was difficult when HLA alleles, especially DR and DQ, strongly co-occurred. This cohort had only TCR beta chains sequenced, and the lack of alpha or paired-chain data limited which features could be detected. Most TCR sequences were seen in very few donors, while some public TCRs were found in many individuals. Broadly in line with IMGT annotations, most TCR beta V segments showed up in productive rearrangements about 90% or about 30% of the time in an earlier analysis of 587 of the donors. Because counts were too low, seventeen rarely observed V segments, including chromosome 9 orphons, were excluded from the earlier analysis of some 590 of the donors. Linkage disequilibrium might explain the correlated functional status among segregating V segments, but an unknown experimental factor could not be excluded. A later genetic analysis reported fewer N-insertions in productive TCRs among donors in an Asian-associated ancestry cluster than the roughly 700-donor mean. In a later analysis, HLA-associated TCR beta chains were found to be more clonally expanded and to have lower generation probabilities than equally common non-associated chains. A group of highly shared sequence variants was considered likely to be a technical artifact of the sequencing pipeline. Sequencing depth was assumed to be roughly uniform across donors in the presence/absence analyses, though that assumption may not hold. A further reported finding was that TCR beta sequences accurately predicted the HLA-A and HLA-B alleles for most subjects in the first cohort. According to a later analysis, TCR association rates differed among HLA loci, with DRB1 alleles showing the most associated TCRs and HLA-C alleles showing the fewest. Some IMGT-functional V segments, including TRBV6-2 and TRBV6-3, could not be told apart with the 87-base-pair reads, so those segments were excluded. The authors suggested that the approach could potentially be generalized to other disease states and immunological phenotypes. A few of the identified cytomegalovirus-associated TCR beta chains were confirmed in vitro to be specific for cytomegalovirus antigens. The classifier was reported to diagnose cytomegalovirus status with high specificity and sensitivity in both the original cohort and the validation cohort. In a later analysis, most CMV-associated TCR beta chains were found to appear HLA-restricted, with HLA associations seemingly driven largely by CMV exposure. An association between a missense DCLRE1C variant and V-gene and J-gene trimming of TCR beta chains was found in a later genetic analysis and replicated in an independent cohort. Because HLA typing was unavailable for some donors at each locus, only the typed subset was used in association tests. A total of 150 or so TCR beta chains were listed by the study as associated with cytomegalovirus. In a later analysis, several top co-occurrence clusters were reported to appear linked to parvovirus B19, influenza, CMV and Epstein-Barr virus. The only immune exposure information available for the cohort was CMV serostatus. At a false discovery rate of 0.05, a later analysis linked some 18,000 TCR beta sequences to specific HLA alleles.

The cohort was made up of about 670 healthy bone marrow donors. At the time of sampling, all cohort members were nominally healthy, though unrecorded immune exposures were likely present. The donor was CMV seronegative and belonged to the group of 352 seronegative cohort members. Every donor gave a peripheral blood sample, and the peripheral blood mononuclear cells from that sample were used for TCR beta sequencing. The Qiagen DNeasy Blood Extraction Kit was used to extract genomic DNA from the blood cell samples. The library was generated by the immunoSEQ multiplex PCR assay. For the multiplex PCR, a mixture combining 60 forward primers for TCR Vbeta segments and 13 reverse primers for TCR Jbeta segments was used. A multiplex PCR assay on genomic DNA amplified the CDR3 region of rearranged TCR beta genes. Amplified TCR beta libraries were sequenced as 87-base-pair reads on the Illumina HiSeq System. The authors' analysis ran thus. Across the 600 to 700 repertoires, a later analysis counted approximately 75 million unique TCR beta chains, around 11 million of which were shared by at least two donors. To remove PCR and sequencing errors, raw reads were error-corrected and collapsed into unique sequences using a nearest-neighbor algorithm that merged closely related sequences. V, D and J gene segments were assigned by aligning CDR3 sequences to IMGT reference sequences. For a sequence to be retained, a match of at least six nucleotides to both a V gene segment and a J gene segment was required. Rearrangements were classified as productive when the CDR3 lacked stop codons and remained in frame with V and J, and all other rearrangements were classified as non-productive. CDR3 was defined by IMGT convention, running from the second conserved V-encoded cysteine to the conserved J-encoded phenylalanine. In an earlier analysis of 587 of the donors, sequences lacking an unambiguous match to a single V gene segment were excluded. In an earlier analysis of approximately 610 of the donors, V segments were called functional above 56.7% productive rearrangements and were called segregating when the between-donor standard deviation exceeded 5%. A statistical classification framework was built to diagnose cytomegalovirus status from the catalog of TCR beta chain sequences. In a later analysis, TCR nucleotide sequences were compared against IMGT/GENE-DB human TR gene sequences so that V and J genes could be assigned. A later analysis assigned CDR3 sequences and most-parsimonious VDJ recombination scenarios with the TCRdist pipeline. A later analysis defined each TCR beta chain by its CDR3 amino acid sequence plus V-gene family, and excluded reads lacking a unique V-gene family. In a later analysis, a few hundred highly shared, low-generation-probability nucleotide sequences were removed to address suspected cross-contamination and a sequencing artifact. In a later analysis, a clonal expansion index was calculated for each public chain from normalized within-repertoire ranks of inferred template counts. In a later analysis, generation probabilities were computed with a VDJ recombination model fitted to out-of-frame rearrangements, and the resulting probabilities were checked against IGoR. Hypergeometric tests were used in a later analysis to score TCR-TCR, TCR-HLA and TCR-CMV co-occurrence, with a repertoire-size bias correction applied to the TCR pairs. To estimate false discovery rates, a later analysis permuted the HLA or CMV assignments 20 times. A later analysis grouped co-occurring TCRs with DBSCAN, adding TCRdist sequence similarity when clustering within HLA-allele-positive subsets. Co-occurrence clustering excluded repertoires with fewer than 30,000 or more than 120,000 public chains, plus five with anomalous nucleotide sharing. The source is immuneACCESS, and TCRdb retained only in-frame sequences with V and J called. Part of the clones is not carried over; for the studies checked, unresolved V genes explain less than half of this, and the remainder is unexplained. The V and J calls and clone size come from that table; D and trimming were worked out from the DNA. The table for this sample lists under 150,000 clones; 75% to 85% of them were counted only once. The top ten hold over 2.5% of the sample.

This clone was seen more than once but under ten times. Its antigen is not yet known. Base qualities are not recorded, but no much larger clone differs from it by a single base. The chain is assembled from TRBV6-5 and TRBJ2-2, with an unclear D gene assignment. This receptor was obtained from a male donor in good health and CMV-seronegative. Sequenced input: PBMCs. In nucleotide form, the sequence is TGTGCCAGCAGTCCCTCCACTGCGAACACCGGGGAGCTGTTTTTT. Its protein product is CASSPSTANTGELFF.